These 4 T cell receptor beta chains came from one sample sequenced in a study of T cells in localized non-small cell lung cancer. Measured with immunoSEQ multiplex PCR; TCRdb has only the in-frame clones, and not every one. The profile covers approximately 140,000 clones, with approximately 88% appearing a single time and around 1.7% taken by the ten largest. This sample comprised peripheral blood, obtained before any cancer treatment. These receptors originate from a female donor at least 60 years old with stage I lung adenocarcinoma.

In the case of this clone: Other DNA sequences of this sample code for an identical CDR3. The CDR3 loop is CASSLIRTGGLGYTF. CDR3 nucleotides: TGTGCCAGCAGCTTAATCAGGACAGGGGGGCTCGGCTACACCTTC. The rearrangement uses TRBV7-2 and TRBJ1-2; TRBD1 agrees at 10 bases. CDR3 length: 15 residues. CDR1 is SGHTA and CDR2 is FQGNSA in the germline V gene. V lost 2 bases, J lost 8 bases, and 8 bases stayed unmatched.

This clone was detected a few times. The rearrangement uses TRBV29-1 and TRBJ1-1; D uncertain. This CDR3 is built from 11 residues. With 7 bases removed from V and 0 bases from J, the gap between germline ends came to 6 bases. Germline V gene lookup returns CDR1 SQVTM and CDR2 ANQGSEA. The CDR3 loop is CSGQLNTEAFF. CDR3 bases: TGCAGCGGCCAGTTGAACACTGAAGCTTTCTTT.

This chain connects TRBV19 to TRBJ1-1; 7 nucleotides agree with TRBD1. This CDR3 has 15 amino acids. Germline V lookup: CDR1 LNHDA, CDR2 SQIVND (reference sequence). The trim removed 6 bases at V and 2 bases at J, leaving 9 bases unmatched. CDR3 region: CASRLGGQRNTEAFF. The CDR3 region has the DNA TGTGCCAGTAGACTGGGGGGACAGCGCAACACTGAAGCTTTCTTT.

This chain links TRBV2 with TRBJ2-2, with D possibly TRBD1 on 8 matching bases. CDR3 length: 13 amino acids. V shed 7 bases and J shed 4 bases, with 10 bases lying between them. Germline-derived CDR1 and CDR2 are SNHLY and FYNNEI. As DNA, the CDR3 is TGTGCCAGCAACAGGGGGGGCACCGGGGAGCTGTTTTTT. It yields the protein CASNRGGTGELFF.